What follows is one T cell receptor beta chain and its context. Profiled with immunoSEQ multiplex PCR; TCRdb holds only in-frame clones, not every one. In the table there are about 300,000 clones, 89% of which are singletons. Across fewer than 25 US areas, participants ranged in age from roughly 18 to 95 years. Cohort 3 donors counted as recovered after two negative PCRs, clearance, or resolved symptoms. This record comes from a study of blood T cell repertoires in COVID-19. Germline V gives CDR1 SGHVS, CDR2 FQNEAQ. The CDR3 runs 17 residues. V was pared by 1 base and J by 4 bases, with 8 bases of the junction left unmatched.

Material: PBMCs or T cells enriched from blood (not recorded which). The gene calls are TRBV7-8 and TRBJ1-5; 9 bases are shared with TRBD1. This sequence was found in a woman aged 40-49 years who had recovered from COVID-19. The CDR3 nucleotides read TGTGCCAGCAGCTTAGACAGGGGGCGCGTCCAAAATCAGCCCCAGCATTTT. This gives the protein CASSLDRGRVQNQPQHF.